A selection of T cell receptor beta chains follows, all from one sample in a study of shared clonotypes between healthy human individuals. Sequencing was performed with immunoSEQ multiplex PCR; in TCRdb, only in-frame clones are kept and a portion is missing. The table includes roughly 700,000 clones, less than 95% detected once. Sequenced: memory CD8+ T cells from PBMCs. The receptor source for this set is a man aged 18 to 30 in good health. Some clones in this sample may be carry-over from other donors' samples. Both conserved end residues are trimmed from each CDR3.

>TRBV5-8|TRBJ2-7
ASSSGLATYEQY
>TRBV14|TRBJ1-2
ASSQRPGDIYGYT
>TRBV7-6|TRBJ2-1
ASSLTGAYNEQF
>TRBV4-2|TRBJ2-7
ASSQDSNGDYEQY
>TRBV6-5|TRBJ2-1
ASSYRVGHNEQF
>TRBV7-9|TRBJ2-7
ASSPRDTGASSYEQY
>TRBV7-9|TRBJ1-2
ASSSRGTLANYGYT
>TRBV6-5|TRBJ2-4
ASSYSIQGGKNIQY
>TRBV4-1|TRBJ2-2
ASSQPDRGRGTGELF
>TRBV13|TRBJ2-1
ASTADGSGYNEQF
>TRBV7-3|TRBJ2-1
ASSFGNEQF
>TRBV19|TRBJ1-5
ASSGGGNQPQH
>TRBV10-3|TRBJ1-5
AISEGAGRFMQPQH
>TRBV11-2|TRBJ2-5
ASRPTGVGETQY
>TRBV28|TRBJ1-1
ASRSRGAQRTEAF
>TRBV7-8|TRBJ2-1
ASSLVRGPSYNEQF
>TRBV6-5|TRBJ2-7
ASSSGRGYEQY
>TRBV6-5|TRBJ2-1
ASSYSGSLGTNEQF
>TRBV28|TRBJ2-7
ASSSLEHSGVIGEQY
>TRBV13|TRBJ2-7
ASSYRSTYEQY